Following are 23 T cell receptor beta chains from one sample sequenced in a study of T cell clonotyping in hematopoietic cell transplantation. Only in-frame clones appear in the TCRdb table, and some are missing; sequencing was by immunoSEQ multiplex PCR. In the table there are approximately 75,000 clones, about 93% of which are singletons. Specimen: peripheral blood mononuclear cells. Source of these receptors: a man between 50 and 59 years old in good health. Some clones in this sample may be carry-over from other donors' samples.

The V and J genes are TRBV6-1 and TRBJ2-1; the match to TRBD1 covers 10 bases. The CDR3 runs to 19 residues. The J segment lost 3 bases and the V segment lost 4 bases, leaving 15 bases of the junction unmatched. The germline V gene has CDR1 MNHNS and CDR2 SASEGT. The DNA for the CDR3 is TGTGCCAGCAGTGGCTCGGGGACAGGGGCATGGTACGTCTACAATGAGCAGTTCTTC. Residues: CASSGSGTGAWYVYNEQFF.

The chain's CDR3 is CASSQDSSGNTIYF. The DNA for the CDR3 is TGTGCCAGCAGCCAAGACAGCTCTGGAAACACCATATATTTT. V is TRBV14 and J is TRBJ1-3; D unresolved. The germline V and J ends were trimmed by 0 bases and 0 bases, with 3 bases remaining between them. This CDR3 region has 14 residues. Germline CDR1 is SGHDN and CDR2 is FVKESK.

This sequence joins TRBV29-1 and TRBJ1-1; tentative D call: TRBD1 (5 bases). The CDR3 has 13 residues. Germline loops: CDR1 SQVTM, CDR2 ANQGSEA. V was cut by 1 base and J by 0 bases, with 6 bases left in between. The CDR3 sequence: CSVEAGMNTEAFF. The CDR3 bases are TGCAGCGTTGAAGCAGGGATGAACACTGAAGCTTTCTTT.

The rearrangement links TRBV28 to TRBJ1-2; D gene uncertain. The CDR3 sequence is 13 residues long. Trimming took off 6 bases at V and 2 bases at J, with 10 bases between the two ends. Germline CDR1 and CDR2: MDHEN and SYDVKM. The CDR3 here is CASRSLGNYGYTF. CDR3 DNA sequence: TGTGCCAGCAGGTCTTTAGGGAACTATGGCTACACCTTC.

This clone has just one count. The rearrangement links TRBV27 to TRBJ2-7; D assignment may be TRBD1 or TRBD2 (5 bases each). Germline assignment: CDR1 MNHEY and CDR2 SMNVEV (reference sequence). The V gene lost 0 bases and the J gene lost 0 bases, with 9 bases spanning the gap. This CDR3 has 15 residues. In DNA, the CDR3 is TGTGCCAGCAGTTTATCCGGGGCTCTCTCCTACGAGCAGTACTTC. It codes for CASSLSGALSYEQYF.

This clone appeared a single time. The chain is built from TRBV4-1 and TRBJ1-5; no reliable D call. V was pared by 1 base and J by 0 bases, with 10 bases between. The CDR3 has 16 residues. Germline-derived CDR1 and CDR2 are MGHRA and YSYEKL. This CDR3 is CASSQGAAYSNQPQHF. The CDR3 nucleotides read TGCGCCAGCAGCCAAGGGGCAGCTTATAGCAATCAGCCCCAGCATTTT.

The chain joins TRBV28 to TRBJ1-4; D is undetermined. Germline-derived CDR1 and CDR2 are MDHEN and SYDVKM. The CDR3 is made up of 10 amino acids. Here the CDR3 DNA reads TGTGCGTGCCGCGGCGGAAAACTGTTTTTT. Residues: CACRGGKLFF. Based on the CDR3 plus reference TRBV28 and TRBJ1-4, the full variable domain is DVKVTQSSRYLVKRTGEKVFLECVQDMDHENMFWYRQDPGLGLRLIYFSYDVKMKEKGDIPEGYSVSREKKERFSLILESASTNQTSMYLCACRGGKLFFGSGTQLSVL.

V is TRBV11-2 and J is TRBJ1-6; D gene ambiguous. CDR3 length equals 15 residues. From germline, CDR1 is SGHAT and CDR2 FQNNGV. The germline V and J ends were trimmed by 1 base and 4 bases, with 8 bases remaining between them. CDR3 coding DNA: TGTGCCAGCAGCTTAGCAGGTGAATATAATTCACCCCTCCACTTT. This codes for CASSLAGEYNSPLHF.

The chain combines TRBV7-9 with TRBJ2-1, with D uncertain. In germline, CDR1 is SEHNR, CDR2 FQNEAQ (reference sequence). The CDR3 is 12 amino acids. V was trimmed by 3 bases and J by 7 bases, leaving 7 bases between them. The CDR3 DNA reads TGTGCCAGCAGCTTTGCTGGGAATGAGCAGTTCTTC. Protein: CASSFAGNEQFF.

The V and J genes are TRBV20-1 and TRBJ2-7; D may be TRBD2 (5 bases). V was shortened by 2 bases and J by 6 bases, with 8 bases between the two germline ends. The CDR3 length is 11 residues. The germline V gene encodes CDR1 DFQATT and CDR2 SNEGSKA (reference sequence). In DNA form, the CDR3 reads TGCAGTGCTAGAATGGGGAGCGAGCAGTACTTC. It translates to CSARMGSEQYF.

The rearrangement links TRBV7-3 to TRBJ2-4; 12 bases fit TRBD2. This CDR3 is built from 14 residues. Germline V gives CDR1 SGHTA, CDR2 FQGTGA. V dropped 5 bases and J dropped 6; count of bases not matched to a gene: 2. As DNA, the CDR3 is TGTGCCAGCAGCCCGGGACTAGCGGGAAACATTCAGTACTTC. It yields the protein CASSPGLAGNIQYF.

The gene calls are TRBV6-1 and TRBJ1-1; D is uncertain. Germline loops: CDR1 MNHNS, CDR2 SASEGT. The length of the CDR3 is 13 residues. V was cut by 7 bases and J by 1 base, with 10 bases left in between. The CDR3 sequence: CASTLTENTEAFF. The CDR3 DNA follows: TGTGCCAGCACCTTAACAGAGAACACTGAAGCTTTCTTT.

The chain recombines TRBV2 with TRBJ2-7; TRBD2 agrees at 10 bases. Germline CDR1 SNHLY, CDR2 FYNNEI. There are 17 residues in the CDR3. Trimming took 1 base from V and 4 from J; bases not matched to a gene: 10. For the CDR3, the DNA is TGTGCCAGCAGTGAAGGGCTACTAGCGGGAACTTCTTACGAGCAGTACTTC. It is translated as CASSEGLLAGTSYEQYF.

This clone was detected only once. V usage is TRBV28 and J usage is TRBJ2-2, with D perhaps matching TRBD1 (6 bases). CDR3 length: 17 amino acids. Trimming removed 6 bases from V and 1 base from J, with 18 bases in between. The germline gives CDR1 MDHEN, CDR2 SYDVKM. CDR3: CASSTPPGRGNTGELFF. CDR3 DNA: TGTGCCAGCAGCACTCCCCCGGGCAGGGGGAACACCGGGGAGCTGTTTTTT.

V and J are TRBV10-3 and TRBJ1-5, with a possible D match to TRBD1 (5 bases). V was cut by 3 bases and J by 9 bases, with 9 bases left in between. This CDR3 is 12 amino acids long. Germline CDR1 is ENHRY and CDR2 is SYGVKD. CDR3 bases: TGTGCCATCAGTGACCCTGACAGGCCCCAGCATTTT. As protein: CAISDPDRPQHF.

The chain employs TRBV29-1 and TRBJ1-5; no definite D call. Trimming removed 4 bases from V and 4 bases from J, with 8 bases in between. The germline V gene encodes CDR1 SQVTM and CDR2 ANQGSEA. The CDR3 totals 12 residues. In DNA form, the CDR3 reads TGCAGCGTTGGGGGAGGGAATCAGCCCCAGCATTTT. Translated: CSVGGGNQPQHF.

V and J are TRBV7-2 and TRBJ1-2, with TRBD1 as a possible D gene (5 bases). Trimming took 5 bases from V and 2 from J, leaving 18 bases between them. CDR1 is SGHTA and CDR2 is FQGNSA in the germline V gene. There are 16 residues in the CDR3. This CDR3 reads CASSIGTPVRNYGYTF. The CDR3 DNA reads as TGTGCCAGCAGCATCGGGACCCCCGTTCGAAACTATGGCTACACCTTC.

The V call is TRBV6-1, the J call TRBJ1-5, with 7 bases aligning to TRBD1. The V gene's germline CDR1 is MNHNS and CDR2 SASEGT. Trimming cost V 6 bases and J 6 bases; bases outside gene matches: 11. The CDR3 is 15 amino acids. The CDR3 coding sequence is TGTGCCAGCAGCGGGACAGATCCAGGTATTCAGCCCCAGCATTTT. It is translated as CASSGTDPGIQPQHF.

V gene TRBV7-9 combines with J gene TRBJ1-2; D is perhaps TRBD1 (6 bases). The V and J ends lost 5 bases and 7 bases respectively, with 11 bases between them. The germline V gene has CDR1 SEHNR and CDR2 FQNEAQ (reference sequence). The CDR3 extends over 12 amino acids. The CDR3 loop is CASSGGQGGYTF. The CDR3 DNA is TGTGCCAGCAGCGGGGGGCAGGGTGGCTACACCTTC.

The gene calls are TRBV29-1 and TRBJ1-2, with D perhaps TRBD1 (5 bases). Germline CDR1 and CDR2: SQVTM and ANQGSEA. This CDR3 is 16 amino acids long. The ends were cut back, 8 bases at V and 4 bases at J, with 26 bases in the middle. The CDR3 nucleotides read TGCAGCACTTTCTCTTCCGCGGGAGCAGGGTCCTATGGCTACACCTTC. It codes for CSTFSSAGAGSYGYTF.

The chain has TRBV2 and TRBJ1-5; D is uncertain. Trimming stripped 8 bases from V and 8 bases from J, with 16 bases between. The length of the CDR3 is 13 residues. Germline CDR1 is SNHLY and CDR2 is FYNNEI. CDR3 in DNA: TGTGCCAGCGGCTCCGGGGAGGTTGAGCCCCAGCATTTT. As protein: CASGSGEVEPQHF. The full variable domain, in which reference TRBV2 and TRBJ1-5 provide the parts outside the CDR3, is EPEVTQTPSHQVTQMGQEVILRCVPISNHLYFYWYRQILGQKVEFLVSFYNNEISEKSEIFDDQFSVERPDGSNFTLKIRSTKLEDSAMYFCASGSGEVEPQHFGDGTRLSIL.

The chain is built from TRBV6-5 and TRBJ2-7; the match to TRBD2 covers 7 bases. The CDR3 consists of 13 residues. Trimming removed 9 bases from V and 1 base from J; junction bases left unmatched: 6. Germline V gene data show CDR1 as MNHEY and CDR2 as SVGAGI. CDR3 DNA: TGTGCCAGTGGCCGGGGGGAATCCTACGAGCAGTACTTC. This gives the protein CASGRGESYEQYF.

This clone has a handful of counts. Here the CDR3 DNA reads TGTGCCAGCAGCTTAGAACGGACTAGCGTATCCGAGCAGTACTTC. It translates to CASSLERTSVSEQYF. The chain carries TRBV7-9 and TRBJ2-7, with 9 positions matching TRBD2. The CDR3 extends over 15 amino acids. V was pared by 1 base and J by 6 bases, with 7 bases of the junction left unmatched. CDR1 and CDR2 from the germline V gene are SEHNR and FQNEAQ (reference sequence).